This TCR beta chain is from a study of shared clonotypes between healthy human individuals. Findings and limits, study-wide: Having only a few donors restricted how much genetic and exposure-history diversity was captured.

DNA at 150 to 200 ng, around 30,000 T cell genomes, went into sorted-subset replicate PCRs. The table came from immunoSEQ multiplex PCR; TCRdb's copy has only in-frame clones and leaves some out. This table holds some 1,100,000 clones, approximately 80% found once. This CDR3 region has 16 residues. CDR1 is SGHVS and CDR2 is FNYEAQ in the germline V gene. Germline trimming cut 5 bases from V and 2 bases from J; bases unmatched to any gene: 12. With regard to this clone: Its antigen is still unknown.

The chain is built from TRBV7-6 and TRBJ2-7; TRBD1 agrees at 7 bases. The clonotype comes from a man younger than 35 in good health. Some clones in this sample may be carry-over from other donors' samples. The specimen was memory CD4+ T cells from PBMCs. Described subset: CD45RA-negative fraction. The CDR3, as DNA: TGTGCCAGCAGCCCCGAGACTCAAGGGGGCCCCTACGAGCAGTACTTC. Translating it yields CASSPETQGGPYEQYF.